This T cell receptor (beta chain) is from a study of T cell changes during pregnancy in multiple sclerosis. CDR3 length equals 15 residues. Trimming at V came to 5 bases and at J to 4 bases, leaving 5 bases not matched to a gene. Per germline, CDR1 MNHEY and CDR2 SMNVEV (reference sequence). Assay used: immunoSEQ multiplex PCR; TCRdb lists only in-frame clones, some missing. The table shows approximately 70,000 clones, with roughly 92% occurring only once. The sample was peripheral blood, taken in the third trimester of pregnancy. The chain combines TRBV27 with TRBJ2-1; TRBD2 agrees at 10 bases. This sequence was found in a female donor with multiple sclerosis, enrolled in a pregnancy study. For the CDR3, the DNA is TGTGCCAGCAGTCGACTAGCGGGCTTATACAATGAGCAGTTCTTC. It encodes CASSRLAGLYNEQFF.